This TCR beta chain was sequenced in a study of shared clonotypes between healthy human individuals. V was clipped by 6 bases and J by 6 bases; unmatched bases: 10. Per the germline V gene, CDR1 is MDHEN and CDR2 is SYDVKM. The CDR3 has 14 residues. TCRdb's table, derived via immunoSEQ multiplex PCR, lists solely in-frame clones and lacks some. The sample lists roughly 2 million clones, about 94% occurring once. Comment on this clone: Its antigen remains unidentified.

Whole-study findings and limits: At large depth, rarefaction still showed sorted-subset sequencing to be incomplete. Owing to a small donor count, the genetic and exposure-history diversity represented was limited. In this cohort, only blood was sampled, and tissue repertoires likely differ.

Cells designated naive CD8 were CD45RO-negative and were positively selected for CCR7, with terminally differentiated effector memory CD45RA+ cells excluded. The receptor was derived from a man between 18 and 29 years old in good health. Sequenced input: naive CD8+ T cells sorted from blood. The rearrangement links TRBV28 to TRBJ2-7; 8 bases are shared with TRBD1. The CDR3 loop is CASSSGTGLVEQYF. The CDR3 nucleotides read TGTGCCAGCAGCTCCGGGACAGGTCTTGTCGAGCAGTACTTC.